This passage covers 20 T cell receptor beta chains from one sample sequenced in a study of Graves' ophthalmopathy and Graves' hyperthyroidism. Amplified material comprised TCR beta CDR3 regions derived from RNA transcripts. An initial RT-PCR round employing HTBI primers preceded a second-round multiplex PCR. One entry per CDR3 protein, called by TCRdb with MiXCR from the multiplex PCR reads. The sample lists a few hundred thousand distinct CDR3 sequences; roughly 39% were seen once. Sample: peripheral blood or thyroid tissue (not recorded which). These TCRs come from an adult man with Graves' hyperthyroidism.

In its sample, this clonotype was seen many times. This chain connects TRBV7-2 to TRBJ1-2; TRBD1 aligns across 7 bases. Germline V lookup: CDR1 SGHTA, CDR2 FQGNSA. The CDR3 consists of 18 residues. Trimming took 5 bases from V and 5 from J; bases not matched to a gene: 20. CDR3 protein: CASSINRQGTTPQYGYTF. The CDR3 nucleotides are TGTGCCAGCAGCATCAATAGACAGGGAACGACCCCTCAATATGGCTACACCTTC.

This clonotype has a count of ten or more. The rearrangement uses TRBV27 and TRBJ1-1, with a weak D call TRBD1 (6 bases). This CDR3 comprises 12 residues. The V gene lost 4 bases and the J gene lost 7 bases, with 10 bases spanning the gap. Germline loops: CDR1 MNHEY, CDR2 SMNVEV (reference sequence). The CDR3 is CASSSRTDEAFF. CDR3 bases: TGTGCCAGCAGTTCCAGGACAGATGAAGCTTTCTTT.

The chain carries TRBV5-1 and TRBJ2-7; D gene uncertain. The J call may not be correct, given that the DNA end is closer to TRBJ2-1. Germline V CDR1 and CDR2: SGHRS, YFSETQ. This CDR3 region has 14 residues. Here the CDR3 DNA reads TGCGCCAGCAGCTTGCATAGTCCCTCGGATGAGCAGTTCTTC. Encoded protein: CASSLHSPSDEQFF.

The gene calls are TRBV7-8 and TRBJ1-5; D gene ambiguous. V lost 3 bases, J lost 0 bases, and 12 bases lay in between. CDR1 is SGHVS and CDR2 is FQNEAQ in the germline V gene. The CDR3 totals 16 residues. CDR3 in DNA: TGTGCCAGCAGCTTCGCTGCGGCATATAGCAATCAGCCCCAGCATTTT. It yields the protein CASSFAAAYSNQPQHF.

The chain carries TRBV2 and TRBJ1-2; TRBD1 aligns across 8 bases. After removal of 7 bases from V and 4 bases from J, the junction contained 11 bases not matched to a gene. The CDR3 is made up of 15 amino acids. The germline V gene encodes CDR1 SNHLY and CDR2 FYNNEI. The CDR3 sequence: CASNRQGLKGYGYTF. CDR3 nucleotide sequence: TGTGCCAGCAATCGACAGGGGCTTAAAGGCTATGGCTACACCTTC.

The table lists this clonotype with many counts. This chain joins TRBV12-3 or TRBV12-4 and TRBJ1-2, with a tentative D call TRBD1 (5 bases). V was clipped by 5 bases and J by 5 bases, with 15 bases between them. The CDR3 spans 14 residues. The CDR3 bases are TGTGCCAGCAGTGTGGGGCCTACTATATATGGCTACACCTTC. Protein: CASSVGPTIYGYTF.

This clonotype has more than one count but fewer than ten. The V call is TRBV10-3, the J call TRBJ2-7; D gene unclear. V was shortened by 10 bases and J by 3 bases, with 31 bases between the two germline ends. The germline CDR1 and CDR2 sequences are ENHRY and SYGVKD. The CDR3 extends over 18 amino acids. As DNA, the CDR3 is TGTGCCAGCACCTCCTTCGGCGACTTGACATCAATCGACTACGAGCAGTACTTC. As protein: CASTSFGDLTSIDYEQYF.

In its sample, this clonotype was seen once. The conserved final phenylalanine or tryptophan is absent from the CDR3, which likely points to a read error. The chain links TRBV10-3 to TRBJ2-5, with TRBD2 matching over 12 bases. This CDR3 has 14 amino acids. Looked up from germline, CDR1 is ENHRY and CDR2 is SYGVKD. V was pared by 6 bases and J by 7 bases, with 6 bases of the junction left unmatched. CDR3 bases: TGTGCCATCAGCCGACTAGCGGGAGCGGGGACCCAGTACCTC. Its translation is CAISRLAGAGTQYL.

Worth noting for this clonotype: At one of its ends the junction is not consistent with the germline gene, which may arise from a read error. V usage is TRBV10-3 and J usage is TRBJ2-7, with 11 bases lining up with TRBD1. CDR1 and CDR2 from the germline V gene are ENHRY and SYGVKD. This CDR3 is built from 17 residues. CDR3 DNA: TGTGCCAGCAGTTCCGCGGCCGGGACAGGGGGGACCTACGAGCAGTACTTC. It is translated as CASSSAAGTGGTYEQYF.

A remark on this clonotype: A read error may explain this, as a much larger clone is one base away. This sequence joins TRBV10-3 and TRBJ2-5, with 10 bases lining up with TRBD1. Germline lookup yields CDR1 ENHRY and CDR2 SYGVKD. V was pared by 3 bases and J by 4 bases, with 5 bases of the junction left unmatched. CDR3 size: 15 residues. The CDR3 nucleotides are TGTGCCATCAGTGAAATATGGACAGGGGGAGAGACCCAGTACTTC. Encoded protein: CAISEIWTGGETQYF.

The chain uses TRBV5-1 and TRBJ2-1, with D unclear. Between the trimmed V and J ends, which lost 4 bases and 0 bases, there was a span of 11 bases. Germline-derived CDR1 and CDR2 are SGHRS and YFSETQ. The CDR3 has 15 residues. The CDR3: CASSGAPNSYNEQFF. CDR3 DNA sequence: TGCGCCAGCAGCGGAGCCCCGAACTCCTACAATGAGCAGTTCTTC.

This clonotype has at least ten counts. The rearrangement joins TRBV9 to TRBJ2-7; D gene unclear. The V end lost 0 bases, the J end lost 3 bases, and 13 bases lay between the germline ends. Germline loops: CDR1 SGDLS, CDR2 YYNGEE. The CDR3 consists of 15 residues. The CDR3 loop is CASSVDVGKGYEQYF. The CDR3 nucleotides read TGTGCCAGCAGCGTAGACGTGGGGAAGGGCTACGAGCAGTACTTC.

This chain joins TRBV25-1 and TRBJ2-1, with TRBD2 identical over 9 bases. CDR1 is MGHDK, CDR2 SYGVNS, per germline. The V and J ends lost 6 bases and 10 bases, in that order; junction bases with no gene match: 10. The CDR3 is 14 residues long. The CDR3 bases are TGTGCCAGCAGCGTACTAGCGGGTGCTTCGGAGCAGTTCTTC. Its protein product is CASSVLAGASEQFF.

This clonotype was recorded many times. The chain uses TRBV10-3 and TRBJ1-3, with D unresolved. The CDR3 runs 14 residues. In germline, CDR1 is ENHRY, CDR2 SYGVKD. Between the trimmed V and J ends, which lost 6 bases and 0 bases, there was a span of 9 bases. CDR3 sequence: CAIRDDLSGNTIYF. In DNA, the CDR3 is TGTGCCATCAGGGACGACCTCTCTGGAAACACCATATATTTT.

This clonotype was observed many times. J is TRBJ1-5 and V is TRBV7-8; a weak D match, TRBD1 (5 bases). Germline V gives CDR1 SGHVS, CDR2 FQNEAQ. The V end lost 0 bases, the J end lost 6 bases, and 18 bases lay between the germline ends. The CDR3 spans 17 residues. DNA for the CDR3: TGTGCCAGCAGCTTAGCTCCCCGTGGGAGGGGAAGTCAGCCCCAGCATTTT. The encoded protein is CASSLAPRGRGSQPQHF. Based on the CDR3 plus reference TRBV7-8 and TRBJ1-5, the full variable domain is GAGVSQSPRYKVAKRGQDVALRCDPISGHVSLFWYQQALGQGPEFLTYFQNEAQLDKSGLPSDRFFAERPEGSVSTLKIQRTQQEDSAVYLCASSLAPRGRGSQPQHFGDGTRLSIL.

This chain links TRBV10-3 with TRBJ2-5; tentatively, D is TRBD2 (5 bases). The CDR3 spans 13 residues. Germline V gene sequence: CDR1 ENHRY, CDR2 SYGVKD. The V and J ends lost 3 bases and 5 bases respectively, with 10 bases between them. CDR3: CAISDPGMETQYF. CDR3 coding DNA: TGTGCCATCAGTGACCCCGGGATGGAGACCCAGTACTTC.

Remarks on this clonotype: Its ends do not fully match the called genes, so a read error is possible. The gene calls are TRBV9 and TRBJ2-5; maybe TRBD2 (5 bases). Germline CDR1 and CDR2: SGDLS and YYNGEE. The CDR3 extends over 13 amino acids. This CDR3 is CASSLSGNQPQYF. Here the CDR3 DNA reads TGCGCCAGCAGCTTGTCGGGGAACCAGCCCCAGTACTTC.

This clonotype was seen only a few times. CDR3 in DNA: TGTGCCAGTAGTATTTGGACAGGTATCCAAGAGACCCAGTACTTC. It encodes CASSIWTGIQETQYF. The chain recombines TRBV19 with TRBJ2-5; 7 bases agree with TRBD1. The CDR3 is made up of 15 amino acids. Germline V lookup: CDR1 LNHDA, CDR2 SQIVND (reference sequence). J was trimmed by 1 base and V by 3 bases; bases with no gene match: 5.

There are many counts of this clonotype. This rearrangement joins TRBV12-3 or TRBV12-4 to TRBJ2-7; D is perhaps TRBD1 (8 bases). Trimming took 4 bases from V and 4 from J, leaving 14 bases between them. The CDR3 extends over 14 amino acids. CDR3 DNA: TGTGCCAGCAGTTGGGGGGGACAGGCGTACGAGCAGTACTTC. It encodes CASSWGGQAYEQYF.

The J gene is TRBJ1-2, the V gene TRBV29-1; D ambiguous. Trimming removed 7 bases from V and 4 bases from J, with 13 bases in between. Germline CDR1 reads SQVTM; CDR2 reads ANQGSEA. The CDR3 loop spans 12 amino acids. CDR3 sequence reads: CSEPPESYGYTF. In DNA, the CDR3 is TGCAGCGAACCCCCTGAGAGCTATGGCTACACCTTC.